The 26 T cell receptor beta chains given below trace back to one sample, sequenced in a study of T-cell memory formation after mild COVID-19. MiXCR, applied by TCRdb to the 5' RACE reads, yields one record per CDR3 protein. The table records roughly 350,000 distinct CDR3 sequences, approximately 29% of them present only once. Sequenced: PBMCs or a T cell subset sorted from them (not recorded which). These receptors all come from an adult woman who had mild COVID-19 (a few samples of this study predate the infection). Cell type and time point are not known.

This clonotype appeared a few times. The V call is TRBV5-5, the J call TRBJ2-5; 8 bases map to TRBD2. With 5 bases clipped from V and 5 bases from J, the junction kept 11 bases outside the gene matches. The CDR3 loop spans 15 amino acids. Germline V CDR1 and CDR2: SGHKS, YYEKEE (reference sequence). CDR3 protein: CASRESGLAWETQYF. CDR3 coding DNA: TGTGCCAGCAGGGAGAGCGGACTAGCTTGGGAGACCCAGTACTTC.

The chain employs TRBV5-1 and TRBJ1-1; tentative D call: TRBD1 (6 bases). This CDR3 has 15 residues. From germline, CDR1 is SGHRS and CDR2 YFSETQ. Deletions cut 3 bases from V and 0 bases from J, with 12 bases between. The CDR3 region is CASSSDTGMNTEAFF. CDR3 nucleotide sequence: TGCGCCAGCAGCTCAGATACAGGGATGAACACTGAAGCTTTCTTT.

The chain uses TRBV5-1 and TRBJ1-1; tentatively, D is TRBD1 (5 bases). The CDR3 has 14 amino acids. The germline CDR1 and CDR2 sequences are SGHRS and YFSETQ. V was clipped by 5 bases and J by 4 bases, with 15 bases between them. CDR3 loop: CASRRQGEATEAFF. CDR3 nucleotides: TGCGCCAGCAGGCGCCAGGGTGAGGCCACTGAAGCTTTCTTT.

This clonotype was recorded at least ten times. The chain carries TRBV29-1 and TRBJ1-5; 7 bases fit TRBD1. Germline lookup yields CDR1 SQVTM and CDR2 ANQGSEA. The CDR3 has 15 amino acids. Trimming removed 7 bases from V and 0 bases from J; junction bases left unmatched: 9. CDR3 residues: CSAGDSIHSNQPQHF. The CDR3 nucleotides read TGCAGCGCGGGGGACAGCATACATAGCAATCAGCCCCAGCATTTT.

This clonotype came up a few times. This chain uses TRBV13 with TRBJ2-7; TRBD2 matches at 9 bases. The CDR3 is 15 amino acids. Trimming removed 5 bases from V and 3 bases from J; junction bases left unmatched: 8. The germline V gene has CDR1 PRHDT and CDR2 FYEKMQ (reference sequence). Here the CDR3 reads CASSGAGTSSYEQYF. For the CDR3, the DNA is TGTGCCAGCAGCGGAGCCGGGACTAGCAGCTACGAGCAGTACTTC.

This clonotype was picked up a small number of times. The chain joins TRBV29-1 to TRBJ2-5; TRBD2 matches at 8 bases. This CDR3 has 14 amino acids. J gave up 2 bases and V 4 bases, and 6 bases lay outside the gene matches. CDR1 SQVTM and CDR2 ANQGSEA come from the germline V gene. CDR3 DNA sequence: TGCAGCGTTGCTTACGGGGGGGTTCAAGAGACCCAGTACTTC. Protein sequence: CSVAYGGVQETQYF.

The gene calls are TRBV12-3 or TRBV12-4 and TRBJ1-1, with no clear D. V was cut by 3 bases and J by 3 bases, with 20 bases left in between. This CDR3 has 17 amino acids. The CDR3 DNA sequence: TGTGCCAGCAGTTTCCCCCGAGGAGCGTCCGCGGACACTGAAGCTTTCTTT. Residues: CASSFPRGASADTEAFF.

This chain uses TRBV11-1 with TRBJ2-7; either TRBD1 or TRBD2 may supply D (6 bases each). The CDR3 extends over 16 amino acids. V lost 2 bases and J lost 5, with 19 bases in between. Germline CDR1 is SGHAT and CDR2 is FQDESV (reference sequence). The CDR3 DNA follows: TGTGCCAGCAGCTTATGGAATGCGGGACAAGTAAACGAGCAGTACTTC. Its protein product is CASSLWNAGQVNEQYF.

The chain links TRBV4-3 to TRBJ2-7, with unresolved D. V was shortened by 1 base and J by 2 bases, with 15 bases between the two germline ends. The germline CDR1 and CDR2 sequences are LGHNA and YSLEER. CDR3 length: 16 amino acids. The CDR3 loop is CASSQVTAVATYEQYF. The CDR3 nucleotides read TGCGCCAGCAGCCAAGTGACCGCAGTCGCCACCTACGAGCAGTACTTC.

This clonotype was detected a few times. The chain employs TRBV7-2 and TRBJ2-3; D gene unclear. Trimming shortened V by 1 base and J by 7 bases, and 9 bases separated the two germline ends. This CDR3 has 13 amino acids. CDR1 and CDR2 (germline): SGHTA, FQGNSA. The CDR3 region is CASSLGSMNTQYF. The CDR3 nucleotides are TGTGCCAGCAGCTTAGGGTCGATGAATACGCAGTATTTT.

This clonotype turned up a few times. V and J are TRBV7-2 and TRBJ1-2; TRBD1 matches 7 bases. CDR1 and CDR2 from the germline V gene are SGHTA and FQGNSA. The CDR3 loop spans 15 amino acids. V lost 1 base to trimming and J lost 7 bases; unmatched junction nucleotides: 9. The CDR3 DNA sequence: TGTGCCAGCAGCTTAGGCCAGCCAGGGGGTGGTGGCTACACCTTC. This sequence encodes CASSLGQPGGGGYTF. The full variable domain, its missing parts supplied by reference TRBV7-2 and TRBJ1-2, is GAGVSQSPSNKVTEKGKDVELRCDPISGHTALYWYRQSLGQGLEFLIYFQGNSAPDKSGLPSDRFSAERTGGSVSTLTIQRTQQEDSAVYLCASSLGQPGGGGYTFGSGTRLTVV.

The V call is TRBV6-5, the J call TRBJ2-6; TRBD1 agrees at 7 bases. This CDR3 spans 19 amino acids. In germline, CDR1 is MNHEY, CDR2 SVGAGI. J lost 0 bases, V lost 3 bases, and 11 bases had no gene match. The CDR3 DNA reads as TGTGCCAGCAGTTATTTCCCCCCTGGACAGGTCTCTGGGGCCAACGTCCTGACTTTC. The encoded protein is CASSYFPPGQVSGANVLTF.

This clonotype has a handful of counts. This chain links TRBV5-5 with TRBJ2-1, with 7 bases identical to TRBD2. V lost 0 bases to trimming and J lost 3 bases; unmatched junction nucleotides: 6. This CDR3 region has 16 residues. Germline V gene sequence: CDR1 SGHKS, CDR2 YYEKEE (reference sequence). CDR3 loop: CASSLAGEGGYNEQFF. CDR3 nucleotide sequence: TGTGCCAGCAGCTTGGCCGGGGAGGGTGGCTACAATGAGCAGTTCTTC. Based on the CDR3 plus reference TRBV5-5 and TRBJ2-1, the full variable domain is DAGVTQSPTHLIKTRGQQVTLRCSPISGHKSVSWYQQVLGQGPQFIFQYYEKEERGRGNFPDRFSARQFPNYSSELNVNALLLGDSALYLCASSLAGEGGYNEQFFGPGTRLTVL.

The rearrangement uses TRBV9 and TRBJ1-1, with D maybe TRBD1 (6 bases). The V gene's germline CDR1 is SGDLS and CDR2 YYNGEE. Between the trimmed V and J ends, which lost 2 bases and 2 bases, there was a span of 16 bases. The CDR3 totals 16 residues. CDR3 in amino acids: CASSVGDRDINTEAFF. CDR3 nucleotide sequence: TGTGCCAGCAGCGTCGGAGACCGGGACATAAACACTGAAGCTTTCTTT.

Regarding this clonotype: One junction end does not reproduce the germline sequence, and a read error may be involved. The V call is TRBV20-1, the J call TRBJ2-1; TRBD2 aligns across 10 bases. From germline, CDR1 is DFQATT and CDR2 SNEGSKA (reference sequence). The CDR3 covers 13 residues. Here the CDR3 reads CSARDGRLAGFPF. CDR3 DNA sequence: TGCAGTGCTAGAGATGGGAGACTAGCGGGCTTCCCCTTC.

The chain has TRBV12-3 or TRBV12-4 and TRBJ2-3; 11 bases fit TRBD2. V gave up 5 bases and J gave up 0 bases; unmatched junction bases: 4. The CDR3 loop spans 16 amino acids. The CDR3 protein is CASSPSGGRSTDTQYF. The CDR3 DNA sequence: TGTGCCAGCAGTCCTAGCGGGGGGCGTAGCACAGATACGCAGTATTTT.

The J gene is TRBJ2-7, the V gene TRBV9; D is possibly TRBD1 (5 bases). V was shortened by 2 bases and J by 5 bases, with 14 bases between the two germline ends. This CDR3 comprises 14 residues. Germline lookup yields CDR1 SGDLS and CDR2 YYNGEE. The CDR3 DNA follows: TGTGCCAGCAGCGTCGCGGTAGGGGCCCACGAGCAGTACTTC. It codes for CASSVAVGAHEQYF.

The rearrangement uses TRBV5-4 and TRBJ2-7, with TRBD2 identical over 13 bases. CDR1 SGHNT and CDR2 YYREEE come from the germline V gene (reference sequence). The V and J ends lost 4 bases and 0 bases, in that order; junction bases with no gene match: 7. The CDR3 runs 17 residues. CDR3 sequence: CASSRGLAGASSYEQYF. The DNA for the CDR3 is TGTGCCAGCAGCCGAGGACTAGCGGGGGCCAGCTCCTACGAGCAGTACTTC.

The rearrangement joins TRBV29-1 to TRBJ1-2; D unresolved. Trimming removed 7 bases at V and 3 bases at J, with 12 bases between. From germline, CDR1 is SQVTM and CDR2 ANQGSEA. The CDR3 length is 12 residues. CDR3 nucleotide sequence: TGCAGCGCAGCTCGGAGTGACTATGGCTACACCTTC. Its protein product is CSAARSDYGYTF. Looking up the rest from reference TRBV29-1 and TRBJ1-2 gives the full variable domain: SAVISQKPSRDICQRGTSLTIQCQVDSQVTMMFWYRQQPGQSLTLIATANQGSEATYESGFVIDKFPISRPNLTFSTLTVSNMSPEDSSIYLCSAARSDYGYTFGSGTRLTVV.

This rearrangement joins TRBV2 to TRBJ1-2; D is ambiguous. The germline V and J ends were trimmed by 6 bases and 4 bases, with 9 bases remaining between them. Germline assignment: CDR1 SNHLY and CDR2 FYNNEI. The CDR3 runs to 12 residues. CDR3 nucleotides: TGTGCCAGCAGAGTTGGTCTCTATGGCTACACCTTC. Its protein product is CASRVGLYGYTF.

This clonotype occurred a few times. The V gene is TRBV7-2, the J gene TRBJ2-2; 10 bases line up with TRBD2. In germline, CDR1 is SGHTA, CDR2 FQGNSA. V trimming: 1 base; J trimming: 5 bases; junction bases outside the gene matches: 7. The CDR3 covers 17 residues. The CDR3 here is CASSLGGLAAPTGELFF. CDR3 DNA sequence: TGTGCCAGCAGCTTAGGCGGACTAGCGGCCCCAACCGGGGAGCTGTTTTTT.

This clonotype was picked up a small number of times. V and J are TRBV6-5 and TRBJ2-6; D uncertain. The germline gives CDR1 MNHEY, CDR2 SVGAGI. V was cut by 6 bases and J by 1 base, with 4 bases left in between. This CDR3 is 13 amino acids long. The CDR3 protein is CASSRSGANVLTF. The CDR3 coding sequence is TGTGCCAGCAGCCGGTCTGGGGCCAACGTCCTGACTTTC.

The rearrangement uses TRBV7-6 and TRBJ2-2; D is undetermined. V shed 1 base and J shed 1 base, with 4 bases lying between them. In germline, CDR1 is SGHVS, CDR2 FNYEAQ. The CDR3 spans 14 residues. CDR3 amino acids: CASSLVRNTGELFF. The DNA for the CDR3 is TGTGCCAGCAGCTTAGTCCGGAACACCGGGGAGCTGTTTTTT.

The chain's CDR3 is CASSFDSNTEAFF. CDR3 nucleotide sequence: TGTGCCAGCAGTTTTGACAGCAACACTGAAGCTTTCTTT. The chain recombines TRBV12-3 or TRBV12-4 with TRBJ1-1, with TRBD1 as a possible D gene (5 bases). Deletions cut 3 bases from V and 2 bases from J, with 7 bases between. This CDR3 region has 13 residues.

This clonotype came up a few times. V and J are TRBV4-1 and TRBJ2-5, with a tentative D call TRBD2 (5 bases). V shed 0 bases and J shed 5 bases, with 16 bases lying between them. Looked up from germline, CDR1 is MGHRA and CDR2 is YSYEKL. The CDR3 covers 16 residues. The CDR3 sequence: CASSQDRRKVGETQYF. As DNA, the CDR3 is TGCGCCAGCAGCCAAGATCGGAGGAAGGTCGGGGAGACCCAGTACTTC.

The rearrangement joins TRBV7-2 to TRBJ2-1; 9 nucleotides line up with TRBD2. Germline V gene lookup returns CDR1 SGHTA and CDR2 FQGNSA. CDR3 length: 15 residues. Trimming at V came to 4 bases and at J to 6 bases, leaving 7 bases not matched to a gene. CDR3: CASSYVAGVLNEQFF. The DNA for the CDR3 is TGTGCCAGCAGCTACGTAGCGGGAGTGCTCAATGAGCAGTTCTTC.